These 2 T cell receptor beta chains were all obtained from the same sample, sequenced in a study of human T cells and chemical hapten exposure. Sample time point: pre-sensitization, week 0. Treatment of the sample: therapeutic diphenylcyclopropenone sensitization with weekly scalp DPC. TCRdb ran MiXCR on the RACE reads and lists one entry per CDR3 protein. Of more than 250,000 distinct CDR3 sequences listed, approximately 8.6% are singletons. The sample in question was whole blood, obtained in connection with sensitization to the hapten diphenylcyclopropenone (DPC). Source of these receptors: a middle-aged woman with alopecia areata. Some clones in this sample may be carry-over from other donors' samples.

This clonotype was counted only a few times. An end of the junction does not agree with germline; a read error may underlie this. The gene calls are TRBV5-1 and TRBJ1-2; D might be TRBD1 (6 bases). The V gene's germline CDR1 is SGHRS and CDR2 YFSETQ. The CDR3 loop spans 13 amino acids. The CDR3 DNA follows: TGCGCCAGCAGATTGGACAGCCTAGATGGCTACACCTTC. This gives the protein CASRLDSLDGYTF.

This clonotype appeared many times. The CDR3 reads CAISDRGHGYTF. CDR3 sequence (DNA): TGTGCCATCAGTGACAGGGGGCATGGCTACACCTTC. The chain links TRBV10-3 to TRBJ1-2; 8 bases fit TRBD1. The CDR3 covers 12 residues. J was trimmed by 6 bases and V by 3 bases; bases with no gene match: 0. CDR1 is ENHRY and CDR2 is SYGVKD in the germline V gene.